Detailed here is one TCR beta chain. Its cognate antigen is unknown. This sample's treatment: approximately 9-day PBMC culture with coronavirus spike peptide pools or control peptides (ViraFEST assay). Under the ViraFEST approach, antigen-specific T cells were expanded with peptide pools and TCRs subsequently sequenced. Sequencing of DNA taken from cultured CD4+ T cells relied on the Oncomine TCR Beta short-read assay. TCRdb re-called the PCR reads through MiXCR, storing one row per CDR3 protein. The table has about 14,000 distinct CDR3 sequences, around 21% seen once. This sample is drawn from a study of vaccination and CD4 T cells after COVID-19. Points from the study as a whole: A median roughly 86% of convalescent patients' SARS-CoV-2-reactive clones emerged only after vaccination.

Between the trimmed V and J ends, which lost 0 bases and 4 bases, there was a span of 12 bases. This CDR3 is 15 amino acids long. CDR1 is MGHRA and CDR2 is YSYEKL in the germline V gene. The chain carries TRBV4-1 and TRBJ1-2, with D perhaps matching TRBD1 (5 bases). Sequencing was done on a sample of cultured CD4+ T cells from blood. The sequence derives from a human donor with COVID-19. The CDR3 coding sequence is TGCGCCAGCAGCCAAGAGGGGGGGGAAGTCTATGGCTACACCTTC. This codes for CASSQEGGEVYGYTF.